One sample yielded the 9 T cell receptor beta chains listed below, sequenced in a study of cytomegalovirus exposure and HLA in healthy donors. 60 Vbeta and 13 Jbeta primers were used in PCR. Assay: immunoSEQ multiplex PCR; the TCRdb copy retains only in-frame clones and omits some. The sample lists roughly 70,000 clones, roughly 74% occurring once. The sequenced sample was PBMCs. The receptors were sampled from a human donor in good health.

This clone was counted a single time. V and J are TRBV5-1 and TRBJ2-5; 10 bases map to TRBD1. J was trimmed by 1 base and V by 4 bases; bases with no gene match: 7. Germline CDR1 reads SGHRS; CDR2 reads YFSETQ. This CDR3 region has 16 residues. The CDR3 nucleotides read TGCGCCAGCAGCCCCGGGACAGGGGCATCCCAAGAGACCCAGTACTTC. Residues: CASSPGTGASQETQYF.

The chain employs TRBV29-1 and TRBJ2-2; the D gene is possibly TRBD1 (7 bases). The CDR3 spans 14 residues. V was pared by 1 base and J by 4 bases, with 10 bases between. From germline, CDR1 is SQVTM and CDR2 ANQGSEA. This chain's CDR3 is CSVEAGGGTGELFF. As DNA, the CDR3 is TGCAGCGTTGAAGCAGGGGGAGGCACCGGGGAGCTGTTTTTT.

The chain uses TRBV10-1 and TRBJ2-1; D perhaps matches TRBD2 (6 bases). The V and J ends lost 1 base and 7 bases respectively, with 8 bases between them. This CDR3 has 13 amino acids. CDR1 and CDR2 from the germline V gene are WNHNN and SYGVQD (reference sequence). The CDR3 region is CASSEYGGNEQFF. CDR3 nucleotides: TGCGCCAGCAGTGAGTATGGGGGGAATGAGCAGTTCTTC.

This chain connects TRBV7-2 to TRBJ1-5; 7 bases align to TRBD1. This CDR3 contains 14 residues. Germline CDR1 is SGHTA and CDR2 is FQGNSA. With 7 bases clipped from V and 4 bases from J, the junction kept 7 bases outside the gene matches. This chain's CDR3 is CASNPSTGNQPQHF. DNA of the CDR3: TGTGCCAGCAACCCATCGACAGGGAATCAGCCCCAGCATTTT.

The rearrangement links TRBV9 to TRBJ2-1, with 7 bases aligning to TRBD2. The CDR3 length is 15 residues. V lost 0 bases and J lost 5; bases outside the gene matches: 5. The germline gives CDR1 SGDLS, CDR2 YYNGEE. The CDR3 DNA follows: TGTGCCAGCAGCGTAGCGGGAGGAAGGAACAATGAGCAGTTCTTC. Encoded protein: CASSVAGGRNNEQFF.

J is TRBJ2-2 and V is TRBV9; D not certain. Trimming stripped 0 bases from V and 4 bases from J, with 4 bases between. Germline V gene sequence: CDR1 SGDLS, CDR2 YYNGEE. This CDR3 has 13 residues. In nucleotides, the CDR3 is TGTGCCAGCAGCGTAGGTCTCACCGGGGAGCTGTTTTTT. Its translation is CASSVGLTGELFF.

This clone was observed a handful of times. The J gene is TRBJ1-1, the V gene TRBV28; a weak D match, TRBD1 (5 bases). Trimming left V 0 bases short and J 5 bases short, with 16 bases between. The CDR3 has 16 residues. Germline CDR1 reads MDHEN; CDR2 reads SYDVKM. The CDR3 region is CASSLWETVEGTEAFF. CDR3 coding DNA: TGTGCCAGCAGTTTATGGGAGACCGTGGAGGGGACTGAAGCTTTCTTT.

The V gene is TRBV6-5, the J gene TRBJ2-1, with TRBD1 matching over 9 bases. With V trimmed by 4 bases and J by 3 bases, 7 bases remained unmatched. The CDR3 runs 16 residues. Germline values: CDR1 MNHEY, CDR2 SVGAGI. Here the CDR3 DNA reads TGTGCCAGCAGTTCATCCGGGACAGGGCGCTACAATGAGCAGTTCTTC. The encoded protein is CASSSSGTGRYNEQFF.

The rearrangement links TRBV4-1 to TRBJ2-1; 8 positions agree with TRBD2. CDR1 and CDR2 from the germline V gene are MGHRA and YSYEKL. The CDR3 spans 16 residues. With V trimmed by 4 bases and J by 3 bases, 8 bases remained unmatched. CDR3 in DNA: TGCGCCAGCAGCCTCAACTTAGCGGGGAGCTACAATGAGCAGTTCTTC. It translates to CASSLNLAGSYNEQFF.